Below, 17 T cell receptor beta chains from the same sample are listed, as sequenced in a study of blood T cell repertoires in COVID-19. Method: immunoSEQ multiplex PCR; TCRdb's copy keeps in-frame clones and lacks some. The sample consists of tens of thousands of clones, about nine tenths of them appearing once. Sequenced sample: peripheral blood. The receptors here all came from a man aged 50 or older with active COVID-19.

V usage is TRBV3-1 (or the pseudogene TRBV3-2) and J usage is TRBJ2-5, with 9 bases matching TRBD2. The CDR3 covers 14 residues. The germline CDR1 and CDR2 sequences are LGHDT and YNNKEL (reference sequence). The ends lost 4 bases at V and 1 base at J; junction bases unmatched: 1. CDR3 region: CASSLGLAQETQYF. CDR3 nucleotides: TGTGCCAGCAGCCTGGGACTAGCCCAAGAGACCCAGTACTTC.

V and J are TRBV4-1 and TRBJ2-7, with 9 bases aligning to TRBD1. CDR1 is MGHRA, CDR2 YSYEKL, per germline. This CDR3 spans 13 amino acids. V was clipped by 5 bases and J by 6 bases; unmatched bases: 5. CDR3 nucleotides: TGCGCCAGCAGCGGTTGGACAGGGGTCGAGCAGTACTTC. Translation gives CASSGWTGVEQYF.

J is TRBJ1-2 and V is TRBV3-1 (or the pseudogene TRBV3-2); D is perhaps TRBD1 (5 bases). The V and J ends lost 4 bases and 8 bases respectively, with 20 bases between them. The CDR3 runs to 15 residues. Germline values: CDR1 LGHDT, CDR2 YNNKEL (reference sequence). The DNA for the CDR3 is TGTGCCAGCAGCCGCTTACCGGACACGCCGCGGGGCTACACCTTC. Translation gives CASSRLPDTPRGYTF.

The rearrangement links TRBV7-2 to TRBJ2-1; D call uncertain. With 5 bases removed from V and 1 base from J, the gap between germline ends came to 9 bases. The CDR3 runs to 14 residues. The germline V gene encodes CDR1 SGHTA and CDR2 FQGNSA. The CDR3 DNA follows: TGTGCCAGCAGCCCCGTGGAGTCCTACAATGAGCAGTTCTTC. Translating gives CASSPVESYNEQFF.

The chain carries TRBV5-1 and TRBJ2-2; 7 bases agree with TRBD2. V gave up 2 bases and J gave up 3 bases; unmatched junction bases: 4. The CDR3 runs to 15 residues. CDR1 is SGHRS, CDR2 YFSETQ, per germline. Written as DNA, the CDR3 is TGCGCCAGCAGCTTAGGTCTAGCGGACACCGGGGAGCTGTTTTTT. Translated, it gives CASSLGLADTGELFF.

This clone has just one count. The chain employs TRBV4-1 and TRBJ1-3; the D is unclear. Germline lookup yields CDR1 MGHRA and CDR2 YSYEKL. Trimming cost V 1 base and J 4 bases, with 11 bases left between them. This CDR3 has 15 residues. The CDR3 DNA sequence: TGCGCCAGCAGCCAAGTGCCCCTGGCAGGAAACACCATATATTTT. Protein product: CASSQVPLAGNTIYF.

The rearrangement links TRBV4-2 to TRBJ2-2, with unresolved D. The germline gives CDR1 LGHNA, CDR2 YNFKEQ. The CDR3 loop spans 12 amino acids. V was pared by 5 bases and J by 3 bases, with 4 bases between. The CDR3 sequence: CASSSDTGELFF. CDR3 sequence (DNA): TGTGCCAGCAGCTCAGACACCGGGGAGCTGTTTTTT.

The V gene is TRBV14, the J gene TRBJ2-1; weak D call: TRBD1 (6 bases). Germline V gene data show CDR1 as SGHDN and CDR2 as FVKESK. Trimming pared 4 bases from V and 0 bases from J, leaving 13 bases between. The CDR3 covers 16 residues. Here the CDR3 reads CASSRTVTRSYNEQFF. CDR3 coding DNA: TGTGCCAGCAGCCGGACAGTTACGCGCTCCTACAATGAGCAGTTCTTC. Drawing the rest from reference TRBV14 and TRBJ2-1, the complete variable domain is EAGVTQFPSHSVIEKGQTVTLRCDPISGHDNLYWYRRVMGKEIKFLLHFVKESKQDESGMPNNRFLAERTGGTYSTLKVQPAELEDSGVYFCASSRTVTRSYNEQFFGPGTRLTVL.

J is TRBJ2-6 and V is TRBV7-9; 7 bases fit TRBD1. The CDR3 spans 16 residues. In germline, CDR1 is SEHNR, CDR2 FQNEAQ (reference sequence). The V segment lost 5 bases and the J segment 2 bases; nucleotides outside the gene matches: 6. CDR3 amino acids: CASSTHRGPGANVLTF. CDR3 nucleotides: TGTGCCAGCAGCACCCACAGGGGACCTGGGGCCAACGTCCTGACTTTC.

This chain connects TRBV5-4 to TRBJ2-2, with 7 bases that match TRBD1. CDR3 length equals 15 residues. The junction had 2 bases not matched to a gene; V was cut back by 2 bases and J by 1 base. The V gene's germline CDR1 is SGHNT and CDR2 YYREEE (reference sequence). The CDR3 sequence is CASSFGTENTGELFF. The CDR3 bases are TGTGCCAGCAGCTTCGGGACAGAGAACACCGGGGAGCTGTTTTTT.

The CDR3 is CASSQGGGPRNNQPQHF. The CDR3 region has the DNA TGTGCCAGCAGCCAAGGGGGGGGTCCCAGAAACAATCAGCCCCAGCATTTT. This chain links TRBV3-1 (or the pseudogene TRBV3-2) with TRBJ1-5; TRBD1 might be the D (5 bases). Trimming took off 1 base at V and 3 bases at J, with 16 bases between the two ends. CDR1 and CDR2 (germline): LGHDT, YNNKEL (reference sequence). The CDR3 sequence is 17 residues long.

Here the CDR3 DNA reads TGTGCCATCCCGAGGGGGAGACTTAACTATGGCTACACCTTC. Amino acids: CAIPRGRLNYGYTF. This chain links TRBV2 with TRBJ1-2; weak D call: TRBD1 (6 bases). In germline, CDR1 is SNHLY, CDR2 FYNNEI. The CDR3 covers 14 residues. Trimming left V 10 bases short and J 1 base short, with 16 bases between.

The CDR3 here is CASSHQGWSYGYTF. The CDR3 DNA reads TGCGCCAGCAGCCATCAGGGTTGGAGCTATGGCTACACCTTC. The V gene is TRBV4-1, the J gene TRBJ1-2; perhaps TRBD1 as D (5 bases). Germline V gene data show CDR1 as MGHRA and CDR2 as YSYEKL. Trimming removed 3 bases from V and 4 bases from J, with 12 bases in between. The CDR3 is made up of 14 amino acids.

The rearrangement links TRBV3-1 (or the pseudogene TRBV3-2) to TRBJ2-3; D might be TRBD1 (5 bases). Trimming took 4 bases from V and 6 from J, leaving 8 bases between them. The germline V gene encodes CDR1 LGHDT and CDR2 YNNKEL (reference sequence). The CDR3 spans 12 residues. The CDR3 spells CASSPWGDTQYF. CDR3 in DNA: TGTGCCAGCAGCCCTTGGGGCGATACGCAGTATTTT.

V is TRBV5-5 and J is TRBJ2-7; TRBD2 aligns across 7 bases. CDR3 length: 12 residues. Per the germline V gene, CDR1 is SGHKS and CDR2 is YYEKEE (reference sequence). J lost 3 bases, V lost 3 bases, and 0 bases had no gene match. The CDR3 coding sequence is TGTGCCAGCAGCTGGGGGGGCTACGAGCAGTACTTC. Translation: CASSWGGYEQYF.

The chain uses TRBV19 and TRBJ2-1; a possible D gene is TRBD2 (5 bases). Germline CDR1 LNHDA, CDR2 SQIVND (reference sequence). The CDR3 consists of 15 residues. Trimming removed 1 base at V and 4 bases at J, with 11 bases between. This chain's CDR3 is CASSIATREYNEQFF. The CDR3 bases are TGTGCCAGTAGTATAGCTACTAGGGAATACAATGAGCAGTTCTTC.

The chain employs TRBV7-2 and TRBJ2-1; 10 nucleotides match TRBD2. The germline gives CDR1 SGHTA, CDR2 FQGNSA. V was pared by 1 base and J by 4 bases, with 1 base of the junction left unmatched. The CDR3 is 15 amino acids. The CDR3 DNA follows: TGTGCCAGCAGCTTAGAGCGGGGGGGATACAATGAGCAGTTCTTC. This translates into CASSLERGGYNEQFF.